These 20 T cell receptor beta chains were sequenced from one sample in a study of blood T cell repertoires in COVID-19. Profiling relied on immunoSEQ multiplex PCR, and the TCRdb table lists in-frame clones only, not all of them. The table includes around 300,000 clones, about 87% detected once. The source material was PBMCs or T cells enriched from blood (not recorded which). These receptors were taken from a woman in her forties or fifties who had recovered from COVID-19.

This rearrangement joins TRBV4-2 to TRBJ1-1; D unresolved. V was clipped by 6 bases and J by 2 bases, with 16 bases between them. CDR3 length equals 15 residues. The germline V gene encodes CDR1 LGHNA and CDR2 YNFKEQ. The CDR3 loop is CASREESAINTEAFF. The CDR3 nucleotides read TGTGCCAGCAGGGAGGAGTCAGCCATAAACACTGAAGCTTTCTTT.

This chain uses TRBV4-2 with TRBJ1-4, with 8 bases lining up with TRBD1. The CDR3 loop spans 16 amino acids. The ends lost 0 bases at V and 8 bases at J; junction bases unmatched: 8. CDR1 is LGHNA, CDR2 YNFKEQ, per germline. DNA of the CDR3: TGTGCCAGCAGCCAAGATCGGACAGGGAGGAACGAAAAACTGTTTTTT. This codes for CASSQDRTGRNEKLFF.

DNA of the CDR3: TGTGCCAGCAGCCCAAAAACCAGACTGAATGAGCAGTTCTTC. Protein sequence: CASSPKTRLNEQFF. This sequence joins TRBV5-4 and TRBJ2-1; no clear D gene. CDR3 length: 14 residues. The germline CDR1 and CDR2 sequences are SGHNT and YYREEE (reference sequence). Between the trimmed V and J ends, which lost 4 bases and 7 bases, there was a span of 15 bases.

The chain recombines TRBV19 with TRBJ2-1, with 7 bases fitting TRBD2. Germline CDR1 LNHDA, CDR2 SQIVND (reference sequence). Trimming took 3 bases from V and 0 from J; bases not matched to a gene: 8. The CDR3 extends over 17 amino acids. The CDR3 is CASSIPSSGPSYNEQFF. The CDR3 DNA reads TGTGCCAGTAGTATTCCCTCTAGCGGCCCCTCCTACAATGAGCAGTTCTTC.

CDR3 coding DNA: TGTGCCACCAGTGATACACATCCTCAAAATGAAAAACTGTTTTTT. This translates into CATSDTHPQNEKLFF. V and J are TRBV24-1 and TRBJ1-4; D not resolved. CDR3 length: 15 amino acids. With 3 bases removed from V and 5 bases from J, the gap between germline ends came to 12 bases. Germline CDR1 reads KGHDR; CDR2 reads SFDVKD.

The chain carries TRBV29-1 and TRBJ1-2, with TRBD1 matching over 7 bases. J lost 4 bases, V lost 6 bases, and 8 bases had no gene match. The length of the CDR3 is 13 residues. CDR1 and CDR2 from the germline V gene are SQVTM and ANQGSEA. The chain's CDR3 is CSVTGRLFYGYTF. In DNA form, the CDR3 reads TGCAGCGTGACAGGGAGACTTTTCTATGGCTACACCTTC.

V is TRBV5-1 and J is TRBJ1-6, with 12 positions matching TRBD1. Germline V gene data show CDR1 as SGHRS and CDR2 as YFSETQ. This CDR3 contains 18 residues. Trimming removed 4 bases from V and 9 bases from J; junction bases left unmatched: 14. In DNA form, the CDR3 reads TGCGCCAGCAGCCCGGAACCGCCGGGACAGGGGGCAAGTTCACCCCTCCACTTT. This encodes CASSPEPPGQGASSPLHF.

J is TRBJ2-3 and V is TRBV2; TRBD2 is a possible D gene (6 bases). Trimming removed 4 bases at V and 3 bases at J, with 14 bases between. This CDR3 region has 15 residues. In germline, CDR1 is SNHLY, CDR2 FYNNEI. CDR3 protein: CASSVTSPRTDTQYF. CDR3 sequence (DNA): TGTGCCAGCAGTGTAACTAGCCCTAGAACAGATACGCAGTATTTT.

This chain joins TRBV4-3 and TRBJ2-1; possible D gene TRBD2, 5 bases. CDR1 LGHNA and CDR2 YSLEER come from the germline V gene. This CDR3 is 16 amino acids long. V shed 1 base and J shed 3 bases, with 13 bases lying between them. This chain's CDR3 is CASSQVRGGGYNEQFF. In nucleotides, the CDR3 is TGCGCCAGCAGCCAAGTTCGAGGAGGCGGCTACAATGAGCAGTTCTTC.

The V and J genes are TRBV5-5 and TRBJ2-2, with D perhaps TRBD1 (6 bases). Germline CDR1 reads SGHKS; CDR2 reads YYEKEE (reference sequence). V was cut by 2 bases and J by 4 bases, with 18 bases left in between. This CDR3 has 17 residues. The chain's CDR3 is CASSFENSGAATGELFF. The CDR3 nucleotides read TGTGCCAGCAGCTTCGAAAATTCAGGGGCGGCCACCGGGGAGCTGTTTTTT. The full variable domain, completed using reference TRBV5-5 and TRBJ2-2, is DAGVTQSPTHLIKTRGQQVTLRCSPISGHKSVSWYQQVLGQGPQFIFQYYEKEERGRGNFPDRFSARQFPNYSSELNVNALLLGDSALYLCASSFENSGAATGELFFGEGSRLTVL.

The rearrangement uses TRBV24-1 and TRBJ2-7; tentative D call: TRBD1 (6 bases). The CDR3 loop spans 15 amino acids. The germline V and J ends were trimmed by 4 bases and 3 bases, with 15 bases remaining between them. Germline-derived CDR1 and CDR2 are KGHDR and SFDVKD. CDR3 region: CATSDPLQGYYEQYF. Written as DNA, the CDR3 is TGTGCCACCAGTGACCCCTTACAGGGCTACTACGAGCAGTACTTC.

J is TRBJ2-7 and V is TRBV27, with 11 bases that match TRBD2. Germline loops: CDR1 MNHEY, CDR2 SMNVEV (reference sequence). J was trimmed by 5 bases and V by 2 bases; bases with no gene match: 2. The length of the CDR3 is 14 residues. The CDR3 nucleotides are TGTGCCAGCAGTTTAACTAGCGGGAGTGACGAGCAGTACTTC. Residues: CASSLTSGSDEQYF.

The chain recombines TRBV2 with TRBJ2-7, with TRBD2 matching over 13 bases. CDR1 and CDR2 from the germline V gene are SNHLY and FYNNEI. This CDR3 is built from 14 residues. The DNA for the CDR3 is TGTGCGGTACCGGGACTAGCGGGAATGAACGAGCAGTACTTC. Residues: CAVPGLAGMNEQYF.

CDR3 loop: CASSPASAGGYEQYF. Here the CDR3 DNA reads TGTGCCAGCTCACCGGCATCGGCAGGGGGCTACGAGCAGTACTTC. This chain joins TRBV18 and TRBJ2-7, with TRBD1 matching over 7 bases. The CDR3 runs to 15 residues. The germline V gene has CDR1 KGHSH and CDR2 LQKENI. J gave up 3 bases and V 3 bases, and 8 bases lay outside the gene matches. Supplemented by reference TRBV18 and TRBJ2-7, the full variable domain reads NAGVMQNPRHLVRRRGQEARLRCSPMKGHSHVYWYRQLPEEGLKFMVYLQKENIIDESGMPKERFSAEFPKEGPSILRIQQVVRGDSAAYFCASSPASAGGYEQYFGPGTRLTVT.

This rearrangement joins TRBV7-8 to TRBJ1-2; no firm D call. The length of the CDR3 is 14 residues. The germline CDR1 and CDR2 sequences are SGHVS and FQNEAQ. V was pared by 4 bases and J by 2 bases, with 11 bases between. The CDR3 DNA follows: TGTGCCAGCAGCTCAAGCGTACTCAACTATGGCTACACCTTC. It specifies CASSSSVLNYGYTF.

Comments on this clone: The sample carries other DNA sequences with the same CDR3. The chain employs TRBV5-1 and TRBJ1-1; D gene uncertain. From germline, CDR1 is SGHRS and CDR2 YFSETQ. CDR3 length: 14 amino acids. V lost 0 bases to trimming and J lost 1 base, with 7 bases between them. This CDR3 is CASSLVPGNTEAFF. CDR3 DNA sequence: TGCGCCAGCAGCTTGGTTCCGGGGAACACTGAAGCTTTCTTT.

The sample holds one count of this clone. This rearrangement joins TRBV7-3 to TRBJ2-2, with 7 nucleotides matching TRBD2. Germline CDR1 and CDR2: SGHTA and FQGTGA. The CDR3 length is 16 residues. J lost 0 bases, V lost 1 base, and 2 bases had no gene match. The CDR3 region has the DNA TGTGCCAGCAGCTTAATAGCGGGCGCGAACACCGGGGAGCTGTTTTTT. Translated, it gives CASSLIAGANTGELFF.

The V gene is TRBV5-6, the J gene TRBJ1-2, with 9 bases aligning to TRBD1. The V segment lost 2 bases and the J segment 0 bases; nucleotides outside the gene matches: 8. CDR3 size: 17 residues. Germline V gene data show CDR1 as SGHDT and CDR2 as YYEEEE. CDR3 amino acids: CASSLRTGEGANYGYTF. CDR3 coding DNA: TGTGCCAGCAGCTTACGGACAGGGGAAGGAGCTAACTATGGCTACACCTTC.

This sequence joins TRBV20-1 and TRBJ1-4; D perhaps matches TRBD1 (6 bases). CDR1 and CDR2 (germline): DFQATT, SNEGSKA (reference sequence). With 8 bases removed from V and 11 bases from J, the gap between germline ends came to 15 bases. The CDR3 runs to 11 residues. The chain's CDR3 is CSLRQGTKLFF. CDR3 DNA sequence: TGCAGTCTTCGCCAGGGGACCAAACTGTTTTTT.

The rearrangement joins TRBV5-4 to TRBJ2-1, with 8 bases aligning to TRBD2. CDR1 is SGHNT and CDR2 is YYREEE in the germline V gene (reference sequence). CDR3 length: 14 amino acids. The junction had 7 bases not matched to a gene; V was cut back by 4 bases and J by 7 bases. The CDR3 loop reads CASSPGTRGNEQFF. DNA for the CDR3: TGTGCCAGCAGCCCCGGGACTAGGGGTAATGAGCAGTTCTTC.